This record concerns one T cell receptor beta chain sequence. Antigen unknown. Sampling times: baseline, cycle 4 day 1, cycle 7 day 1. The V end was cut by 6 bases, the J end by 0 bases, with 12 bases between. The CDR3 has 15 residues. Germline CDR1 is LNHDA and CDR2 is SQIVND (reference sequence). These data belong to a study of OX40 agonist ivuxolimab in advanced cancers. Study-wide findings and caveats: With doses of 0.1-3.0 mg/kg, partial responders showed among the lowest clonal expansion. Expanded peripheral T cells had an undetermined antigen specificity. CD8+ T cells (on average) carried more expanded clones than CD4+ T cells.

Sequencing used immunoSEQ multiplex PCR; TCRdb keeps in-frame clones, though not all of them. The data show around 67,000 clones, around 80% seen once. The sequences come from CD4+ or CD8+ T cells sorted from blood, collected in a trial of the OX40 agonist ivuxolimab. This chain links TRBV19 with TRBJ1-5, with a tentative D call TRBD1 (6 bases). This TCR was recovered from an adult with an advanced solid tumor such as melanoma, head and neck, liver or kidney cancer. CDR3 sequence: CASRQGPYSNQPQHF. Here the CDR3 DNA reads TGTGCCAGTAGACAGGGTCCCTATAGCAATCAGCCCCAGCATTTT.